This T cell receptor (beta chain) was identified during a study of T cell repertoires in cytomegalovirus infection. Study results and caveats: The response measured ex vivo was dominated by TCR beta clonotypes (HLA-C-restricted and CMV-specific).

MiXCR was run by TCRdb on the reads, yielding one entry per CDR3 protein. The sample lists 750,000 to 950,000 distinct CDR3 sequences, approximately 32% occurring once. Note on this clonotype: Antigen unknown.

Trimming removed 5 bases from V and 6 bases from J, with 12 bases in between. Germline lookup yields CDR1 SGHAT and CDR2 FQNNGV. The CDR3 sequence is 13 residues long. The sample was cultured CD8+ T cells from PBMCs, taken from culture after CMV antigen stimulation. V is TRBV11-2 and J is TRBJ2-3; no clear D. The receptor comes from a human donor in good health (CMV status not recorded). Some clones in this sample may be carry-over from other donors' samples. The CDR3 protein is CASSPPAFDTQYF. The CDR3 DNA is TGTGCCAGCAGCCCGCCGGCGTTCGATACGCAGTATTTT.